Shown below are 6 T cell receptor beta chains from a single sample sequenced in a study of blood T cells in healthy people across ages. A second PCR of roughly 7 to 11 cycles used a sample-barcoded 5' primer and a J-beta primer mix. TCRdb fed the 5' RACE reads into MiXCR, producing one record per CDR3 protein. This sample carries 780,000 or so distinct CDR3 sequences, just under 25% of them seen once, and the ten largest clones take more than 3%. The same sample was also studied in work on T cells of mothers and their children.

The specimen was blood. These receptors all come from a boy between 5 and 17 years old in good health.

This clonotype was counted a single time. Its ends do not fully match the called genes, so a read error is possible. The chain carries TRBV4-3 and TRBJ2-3, with 7 nucleotides matching TRBD2. This CDR3 region has 16 residues. Germline-derived CDR1 and CDR2 are LGHNA and YSLEER. CDR3 nucleotides: TGCGCCGGCAGCCAAGATCCCCGGGGGGGCACAGATACGCAGTATTTT. It yields the protein CAGSQDPRGGTDTQYF.

The rearrangement uses TRBV10-3 and TRBJ1-4; D is uncertain. The CDR3 length is 14 residues. Deletions cut 2 bases from V and 4 bases from J, with 8 bases between. CDR1 ENHRY and CDR2 SYGVKD come from the germline V gene. Written as DNA, the CDR3 is TGTGCCATCAGTGAGCGGGAATTTAATGAAAAACTGTTTTTT. Translated: CAISEREFNEKLFF.

In this sample, this clonotype turned up a few times. This rearrangement joins TRBV20-1 to TRBJ2-7; 7 nucleotides match TRBD1. J lost 6 bases, V lost 3 bases, and 14 bases had no gene match. The germline CDR1 and CDR2 sequences are DFQATT and SNEGSKA (reference sequence). The CDR3 runs to 15 residues. CDR3 sequence (DNA): TGCAGTGCTAGGGGCAGATCAGGGGGATATCGCGAGCAGTACTTC. It encodes CSARGRSGGYREQYF.

The rearrangement joins TRBV29-1 to TRBJ2-4, with a possible D match to TRBD1 (6 bases). Trimming left V 5 bases short and J 2 bases short, with 16 bases between. Germline loops: CDR1 SQVTM, CDR2 ANQGSEA. The CDR3 totals 15 residues. CDR3: CSVNIRGWPKNIQYF. The DNA for the CDR3 is TGCAGCGTTAACATCAGGGGCTGGCCCAAAAACATTCAGTACTTC. Using reference TRBV29-1 and TRBJ2-4 for the parts outside the CDR3, the full variable domain is SAVISQKPSRDICQRGTSLTIQCQVDSQVTMMFWYRQQPGQSLTLIATANQGSEATYESGFVIDKFPISRPNLTFSTLTVSNMSPEDSSIYLCSVNIRGWPKNIQYFGAGTRLSVL.

Of note for this clonotype: The junction differs from germline at one of its ends, possibly a read error. The chain has TRBV28 and TRBJ1-1, with D possibly matching TRBD1 (5 bases). This CDR3 region has 16 residues. Germline V gives CDR1 MDHEN, CDR2 SYDVKM. The CDR3 loop is CASTLDGTVVNTEAFF. The CDR3 DNA reads TGTGCTAGCACCCTTGACGGGACGGTTGTGAACACTGAAGCTTTCTTT.

The chain uses TRBV27 and TRBJ1-6; 7 bases match TRBD1. This CDR3 comprises 15 residues. Germline CDR1 MNHEY, CDR2 SMNVEV (reference sequence). V was clipped by 8 bases and J by 7 bases; unmatched bases: 11. The CDR3 DNA reads TGTGCCAGCGGGATACAGGGGATGGACAATTCACCCCTCCACTTT. It is translated as CASGIQGMDNSPLHF.